The 4 T cell receptor beta chains listed next were all sequenced from one sample in a study of blood T cell repertoires in COVID-19. The protocol was immunoSEQ multiplex PCR, while the TCRdb copy is restricted to in-frame clones and leaves out a portion. The table lists 300,000 to 400,000 clones, more than 75% of them singletons. Sequencing used peripheral blood. Source of these receptors: a woman aged 50 to 65 who had recovered from COVID-19.

The rearrangement links TRBV6-4 to TRBJ2-2; no clear D. Trimming stripped 8 bases from V and 2 bases from J, with 12 bases between. The CDR3 runs 14 residues. Germline CDR1 MRHNA, CDR2 SNTAGT. The CDR3 is CASRAQINTGELFF. The CDR3 nucleotides are TGTGCCAGCCGCGCACAGATAAACACCGGGGAGCTGTTTTTT.

This clone was seen only a few times. J is TRBJ2-7 and V is TRBV7-2; TRBD1 is a possible D gene (6 bases). The V gene's germline CDR1 is SGHTA and CDR2 FQGNSA. V was trimmed by 2 bases and J by 2 bases, leaving 10 bases between them. The CDR3 is made up of 14 amino acids. CDR3: CASSLQTGPYEQYF. The DNA of the CDR3 is TGTGCCAGCAGCTTACAAACAGGGCCCTACGAGCAGTACTTC.

CDR3 nucleotides: TGTGCCAGCATAGTTAGCGGGACCTACGAGCAGTACTTC. Translation gives CASIVSGTYEQYF. The chain carries TRBV28 and TRBJ2-7; 8 nucleotides match TRBD2. Trimming cost V 7 bases and J 2 bases; bases outside gene matches: 4. Per germline, CDR1 MDHEN and CDR2 SYDVKM. The CDR3 spans 13 residues.

The chain is built from TRBV12-3 or TRBV12-4 and TRBJ2-2; D unclear. V was trimmed by 6 bases and J by 5 bases, leaving 10 bases between them. There are 13 residues in the CDR3. CDR3: CASSLARTGELFF. The DNA of the CDR3 is TGTGCCAGCAGCTTGGCCAGGACCGGGGAGCTGTTTTTT.